This T cell receptor beta chain was identified during a study of breast tumors, draining lymph nodes, adjacent tissues listed by TCRdb under 2016. Study-wide context: In breast cancer patients, the study compared the TCR beta repertoires of tumor, adjacent nontumor tissue and axillary lymph nodes. The study aimed to assess the relationships and possible T-cell exchange between tumor, surrounding tissue and draining lymph node repertoires in human breast cancer. Results and caveats for the whole study, not just this receptor: In luminal-like breast cancer, tumor and nontumor tissue repertoires resembled each other significantly more than in basal-like breast cancer. A scenario in which most tumor T cells derive from the lymph node and then expand within tumor tissue was judged to be consistent with the data. Tumors showed preferential V and J gene usage, and their T-cell repertoire diversity fell below that of lymph nodes yet above that of nontumor tissue. Rather than being directly demonstrated, the conclusion that tumor T cells originate in lymph nodes was presented as consistent with a hypothesis.

The V end loses 5 bases and the J end loses 6 bases, and a stretch of 16 bases separates them. From the cysteine through the phenylalanine, the CDR3 covers 15 amino acids. This entry keeps only the CDR3 DNA: 45 bases, framed from base 1. In the germline V gene, CDR1 corresponds to MNHEY and CDR2 to SVGEGT. This clonotype was recorded at least ten times. Its recognized antigen is unknown. The record has no base qualities; no much larger clone is one base away. TCRdb records Illumina HiSeq 2000 as the sequencer. TCR beta chain libraries were generated through multiplex PCR amplification. High-throughput sequencing was used to analyze the amplified TCR beta chain products. TCRdb trimmed the raw reads at Q25, called clones with MiXCR and kept productive beta chains. Identical CDR3 protein sequences are pooled into one entry, listed with their most common genes and DNA. The sample table lists around 70,000 distinct CDR3 sequences, around 43% of them with a count of one. The ten largest make up roughly 9% of the sample.

This receptor was taken from a female donor with breast cancer. Some clones in this sample may be carry-over from other donors' samples. The sequence is built from TRBV6-2 or TRBV6-3 and TRBJ1-4; possibly the D gene is TRBD1, per 6 matching bases. Sequencing used breast tumor tissue. CDR3 sequence: CASSPPPGQYEKLFF. The DNA sequence is as follows: TGTGCCAGCAGTCCACCCCCGGGACAATATGAAAAACTGTTTTTT.